The clone carrying this TCR beta chain was observed a handful of times. Its antigen is as yet unknown. V was shortened by 3 bases and J by 10 bases, with 13 bases between the two germline ends. Germline lookup yields CDR1 KGHSH and CDR2 LQKENI. This CDR3 is 14 amino acids long. Investigators reverse transcribed all isolated RNA, so they sequenced expressed TCRB transcripts. Clones were read by immunoSEQ multiplex PCR, and TCRdb kept only the in-frame ones, dropping some. Found here are hundreds of thousands of clones, over 7% of them singletons; the top ten hold roughly 0.99%. The sample belongs to a study of beta chain features in type 1 diabetes. Broader study findings: Sequencing of cDNA might inflate the share of cells that strongly express TCR. Type 1 diabetes patients showed a moderate but significant shortening of TCRB CDR3s in all four CD4+ subsets.

This clonotype originated in a young man with type 1 diabetes. What was sequenced was central memory CD4+ T cells from blood. The chain joins TRBV18 to TRBJ1-6; the D is unclear. This chain's CDR3 is CASSPSGLNSPLHF. DNA of the CDR3: TGTGCCAGCTCACCTTCGGGCTTGAACTCACCCCTCCACTTT.